A selection of T cell receptor beta chains follows, all from one sample in a study of patients and donors after allogeneic stem cell transplantation. TCRdb re-derived calls from the RT-PCR reads in MiXCR, one entry per CDR3 protein. The sample carries about 15,000 distinct CDR3 sequences, approximately 25% recorded once. Sequencing input: blood, either unsorted or a sorted T cell fraction (not recorded which). The source is a human donor who was either an allogeneic HSCT recipient or a stem cell or donor lymphocyte infusion donor (not recorded which). It is not recorded whose cells these are; they may come from a transplant donor. Both conserved end residues are part of each CDR3. D genes are given only for firm matches. A row's size may be missing; if present it is once, few, many or a size class.

D gene	clone size	J gene	V gene	CDR3 DNA	CDR3 protein
NA	NA	TRBJ2-1	TRBV9	TGTGCCAGCAGCCCCCCCCCGGGGGCCCCTTTTGACAATGAGCAGTTCTTC	CASSPPPGAPFDNEQFF
NA	NA	TRBJ1-2	TRBV9	TGTGCCAGCAGCGTGGGCGGCCAGGGGTATGGCTACACCTTC	CASSVGGQGYGYTF
NA	NA	TRBJ1-4	TRBV5-6	TGTGCCAGCAGCTTGGCTCCGGGGAATGAAAAACTGTTTTTT	CASSLAPGNEKLFF
NA	NA	TRBJ1-1	TRBV3-1	TGTGCCAGCAGCCCTCACACCTTCTTTCCTATGAACACTGAAGCTTTCTTT	CASSPHTFFPMNTEAFF
NA	NA	TRBJ2-5	TRBV28	TGTGCCAGCAGCCTACCTGGCGAGACCCAGTACTTC	CASSLPGETQYF
NA	many	TRBJ1-2	TRBV7-9	TGTGCCAGCAGCGCCGGGACCTATGGCTACACCTTC	CASSAGTYGYTF
NA	few	TRBJ2-3	TRBV29-1	TGCAGCGGGCGGGCCGGAGATACGCAGTATTTT	CSGRAGDTQYF
NA	NA	TRBJ2-2	TRBV9	TGTGCCAGCAGCGTCCGGGACCCTTCTAACACCGGGGAGCTGTTTTTT	CASSVRDPSNTGELFF
NA	NA	TRBJ2-1	TRBV29-1	TGCAGCGTTGACCCCGGACAGCTCTCCTACAATGAGCAGTTCTTC	CSVDPGQLSYNEQFF
TRBD1	medium-sized	TRBJ1-6	TRBV20-1	TGCAGTGCTAGGTGGGACAGCCGTAATTCACCCCTCCACTTT	CSARWDSRNSPLHF
NA	NA	TRBJ2-5	TRBV29-1	TGCAGCGTTGAACCCCTTTTGGGAGAGACCCAGTACTTC	CSVEPLLGETQYF
TRBD1	few	TRBJ1-2	TRBV18	TGTGCCAGCTCAAAAGGACAGGGGTTCTATGGCTACACCTTC	CASSKGQGFYGYTF
NA	NA	TRBJ2-1	TRBV5-4	TGTGCCAGCAGCTTGCCGGGATCCTACAATGAGCAGTTCTTC	CASSLPGSYNEQFF
NA	large	TRBJ1-5	TRBV7-9	TGTGCCAGCAGCTTAGCGGGTGATCAGCCCCAGCATTTT	CASSLAGDQPQHF
NA	NA	TRBJ2-7	TRBV4-2	TGTGCCAGCAGCCAAGATATCGGGGAGAGGGAGTACTTC	CASSQDIGEREYF
NA	NA	TRBJ2-5	TRBV7-9	TGTGCCAGCAGCGGGACCTTTCAAGAGACCCAGTACTTC	CASSGTFQETQYF
NA	few	TRBJ1-5	TRBV25-1	TGTGCCAGCAGTGAACAGGGGAGCTATCAGCCCCAGCATTTT	CASSEQGSYQPQHF
NA	NA	TRBJ2-2	TRBV5-1	TGCGCCAGCAGCTTGGGGATACAAAGGAACACCGGGGAGCTGTTTTTT	CASSLGIQRNTGELFF
NA	NA	TRBJ2-3	TRBV5-1	TGCGCCAGCAGCCCCCGAGGTGGGCGCGATACGCAGTATTTT	CASSPRGGRDTQYF
NA	few	TRBJ2-3	TRBV7-9	TGTGCCAGCAGCCGCTACGCAGATACGCAGTATTTT	CASSRYADTQYF
NA	NA	TRBJ1-6	TRBV7-2	TGTGCCAGCAGCTTTAGGGGTTCCTATAATTCACCCCTCCACTTT	CASSFRGSYNSPLHF
NA	NA	TRBJ1-5	TRBV7-9	TGTGCCAGCAGCAGTGCGGGGTCCCTCAATCAGCCCCAGCATTTT	CASSSAGSLNQPQHF
TRBD1	NA	TRBJ1-1	TRBV18	TGTGCCAGCTCTCCGACAGGGGCGATAGGTGAAGCTTTCTTT	CASSPTGAIGEAFF
NA	NA	TRBJ1-2	TRBV12-3/TRBV12-4	TGTGCCAGCAGTTTACTGGTGGGCGTCTATGGCTACACCTTC	CASSLLVGVYGYTF
TRBD1	few	TRBJ1-5	TRBV6-2/TRBV6-3	TGTGCCAGCAGTTACAGACTCAGGGGGCATCAGCCCCAGCATTTT	CASSYRLRGHQPQHF
NA	many	TRBJ2-7	TRBV7-3	TGTGCCAGCAGCCCAAAAGAGCAGCCCGATCACTACGAGCAGTACTTC	CASSPKEQPDHYEQYF
TRBD1	NA	TRBJ1-5	TRBV7-2	TGTGCCAGCAGCGCGGACAGGGTACAGCCCCAGCATTTT	CASSADRVQPQHF
NA	few	TRBJ1-3	TRBV5-1	TGCGCCAGCAGCCTGAGGGCCCAGACTGGAAACACCATATATTTT	CASSLRAQTGNTIYF
TRBD1	NA	TRBJ1-1	TRBV7-9	TGTGCCAGCAGCTACATGACAGGGTTACCAAACACTGAAGCTTTCTTT	CASSYMTGLPNTEAFF
TRBD1	NA	TRBJ2-7	TRBV27	TGTGCCAGCAGTACCAGGACAGGGTTTGCCTACGAGCAGTACTTC	CASSTRTGFAYEQYF
TRBD2	NA	TRBJ2-7	TRBV20-1	TGCAGTGCTAGAGGATGGGGGGGGAACACCTACAAGCAGTACTTC	CSARGWGGNTYKQYF
NA	NA	TRBJ1-4	TRBV28	TGTGCCAGCAGTTTCTCAGGGATAAATGAAAAACTGTTTTTT	CASSFSGINEKLFF
NA	NA	TRBJ1-5	TRBV2	TGTGCCAGCGGCCGGGGCCGCAATCAGCCCCAGCATTTT	CASGRGRNQPQHF
TRBD1	NA	TRBJ1-3	TRBV5-1	TGCGCCAGCAGCTTGAGTGCAGGGGGCGGCTCTGGAAACACCATATATTTT	CASSLSAGGGSGNTIYF